One and the same sample provided the 11 T cell receptor beta chains below, sequenced in a study of shared clonotypes between healthy human individuals. Here immunoSEQ multiplex PCR was the method, and the copy in TCRdb shows in-frame clones only, minus some. The sample lists some 2.1 million clones; over 85% were seen once. As defined, naive CD8 cells were CD45RO-negative and positively selected for CCR7, with terminally differentiated effector memory CD45RA+ cells excluded. The sequenced material came from naive CD8+ T cells from PBMCs. The source of these receptors is a man aged 18 to 30 in good health. Some clones in this sample may be carry-over from other donors' samples.

This clone was recorded only once. The chain links TRBV10-3 to TRBJ2-2; D is perhaps TRBD2 (6 bases). CDR3 size: 15 residues. Germline CDR1 reads ENHRY; CDR2 reads SYGVKD. The V end lost 3 bases, the J end lost 4 bases, and 12 bases lay between the germline ends. The CDR3 nucleotides read TGTGCCATCAGTGACAAGGCGGGATCCACCGGGGAGCTGTTTTTT. Translated: CAISDKAGSTGELFF.

The chain recombines TRBV6-5 with TRBJ1-2; unclear D gene. The CDR3 loop spans 13 amino acids. The germline CDR1 and CDR2 sequences are MNHEY and SVGAGI. V dropped 7 bases and J dropped 4 bases, with 13 bases sitting between them. The CDR3 loop is CASTHGEGYGYTF. CDR3 nucleotide sequence: TGTGCCAGCACTCACGGGGAAGGCTATGGCTACACCTTC.

In its sample, this clone was seen a few times. The chain has TRBV6-6 and TRBJ2-7; 11 nucleotides match TRBD1. This CDR3 is built from 15 residues. Germline V gene sequence: CDR1 MNHNY, CDR2 SVGAGI (reference sequence). With V trimmed by 0 bases and J by 4 bases, 2 bases remained unmatched. The CDR3 DNA reads TGTGCCAGCAGTTACTCGAGGGACAGGGGGTACGAGCAGTACTTC. Translation gives CASSYSRDRGYEQYF.

The chain uses TRBV19 and TRBJ2-5, with 9 positions matching TRBD1. Trimming removed 9 bases from V and 2 bases from J; junction bases left unmatched: 10. The CDR3 consists of 15 residues. Germline CDR1 is LNHDA and CDR2 is SQIVND (reference sequence). The CDR3 spells CASHPPGTGQETQYF. CDR3 nucleotides: TGTGCCAGCCACCCGCCGGGGACAGGGCAAGAGACCCAGTACTTC.

This chain uses TRBV2 with TRBJ2-1; no firm D call. Germline CDR1 and CDR2: SNHLY and FYNNEI. The germline V and J ends were trimmed by 8 bases and 0 bases, with 8 bases remaining between them. The CDR3 is made up of 13 amino acids. The CDR3 nucleotides are TGTGCCAGCCTAACTCTCTCCTACAATGAGCAGTTCTTC. As protein: CASLTLSYNEQFF.

The chain links TRBV5-6 to TRBJ2-7, with TRBD1 identical over 10 bases. The CDR3 sequence is 16 residues long. V lost 3 bases and J lost 5; bases outside the gene matches: 11. Germline CDR1 reads SGHDT; CDR2 reads YYEEEE. Here the CDR3 reads CASSWMQTGGMDEQYF. The CDR3 DNA follows: TGTGCCAGCAGCTGGATGCAGACAGGGGGCATGGACGAGCAGTACTTC. Full variable domain (missing parts from reference TRBV5-6 and TRBJ2-7): DAGVTQSPTHLIKTRGQQVTLRCSPKSGHDTVSWYQQALGQGPQFIFQYYEEEERQRGNFPDRFSGHQFPNYSSELNVNALLLGDSALYLCASSWMQTGGMDEQYFGPGTRLTVT.

The V and J genes are TRBV6-5 and TRBJ1-2, with TRBD1 as a possible D gene (5 bases). Germline V gene data show CDR1 as MNHEY and CDR2 as SVGAGI. The V end was cut by 2 bases, the J end by 0 bases, with 10 bases between. CDR3 size: 15 residues. The CDR3 sequence: CASSYDWTSNYGYTF. Here the CDR3 DNA reads TGTGCCAGCAGTTACGATTGGACATCTAACTATGGCTACACCTTC.

This chain joins TRBV27 and TRBJ2-7, with TRBD2 as a possible D gene (5 bases). V dropped 1 base and J dropped 5 bases, with 18 bases sitting between them. The CDR3 spans 16 residues. The V gene's germline CDR1 is MNHEY and CDR2 SMNVEV (reference sequence). The CDR3 sequence is CASSLFPRGRVDEQYF. The CDR3 region has the DNA TGTGCCAGCAGTTTATTTCCTCGGGGAAGAGTGGACGAGCAGTACTTC.

The gene calls are TRBV30 and TRBJ2-5; D possibly corresponds to TRBD2 (5 bases). The CDR3 spans 12 residues. Per the germline V gene, CDR1 is GTSNPN and CDR2 is SVGIG (reference sequence). The V end lost 2 bases, the J end lost 5 bases, and 9 bases lay between the germline ends. DNA of the CDR3: TGTGCCTGGAGTTTGCGGGTGGAGACCCAGTACTTC. The encoded protein is CAWSLRVETQYF.

This clone was recorded a few times. J is TRBJ1-1 and V is TRBV2; D unresolved. V gave up 3 bases and J gave up 2 bases, with 13 bases separating them. The CDR3 sequence is 15 residues long. Per the germline V gene, CDR1 is SNHLY and CDR2 is FYNNEI. The CDR3 sequence: CASSEYWGGNTEAFF. In DNA, the CDR3 is TGTGCCAGCAGTGAGTATTGGGGAGGAAACACTGAAGCTTTCTTT.

This chain joins TRBV6-1 and TRBJ2-7; 8 bases agree with TRBD2. The CDR3 totals 16 residues. V lost 3 bases, J lost 2 bases, and 9 bases stayed unmatched. From germline, CDR1 is MNHNS and CDR2 SASEGT. The CDR3 is CASSEWFGRAPYEQYF. The CDR3 DNA reads as TGTGCCAGCAGTGAGTGGTTCGGGAGGGCCCCCTACGAGCAGTACTTC.